Each of the 6 T cell receptor beta chains below was sequenced from the same sample in a study of blood T cell repertoires in COVID-19. Clones were sequenced by immunoSEQ multiplex PCR, and TCRdb holds only the in-frame ones, with some missing. This sample has over 30,000 clones, with around 88% found just once. The specimen sequenced was peripheral blood. The origin of the receptors is a human donor in a cohort sampled during active COVID-19.

CDR3 amino acids: CASSPVSRNTEAFF. CDR3 sequence (DNA): TGTGCCAGCTCACCGGTATCTAGGAACACTGAAGCTTTCTTT. The V gene is TRBV18, the J gene TRBJ1-1, with unresolved D. From germline, CDR1 is KGHSH and CDR2 LQKENI. V gave up 3 bases and J gave up 1 base, with 9 bases separating them. The CDR3 is 14 amino acids.

The CDR3 sequence is CASSPGLVTKNIQYF. In DNA form, the CDR3 reads TGTGCCAGCTCACCGGGGCTAGTCACTAAAAACATTCAGTACTTC. V and J are TRBV18 and TRBJ2-4, with D perhaps matching TRBD1 (5 bases). Germline-derived CDR1 and CDR2 are KGHSH and LQKENI. The germline V and J ends were trimmed by 3 bases and 4 bases, with 13 bases remaining between them. The CDR3 length is 15 residues.

The chain couples TRBV15 to TRBJ1-1; a weak D match, TRBD1 (6 bases). Trimming shortened V by 0 bases and J by 1 base, and 18 bases separated the two germline ends. This CDR3 has 18 amino acids. Germline V CDR1 and CDR2: LNHNV, YYDKDF (reference sequence). CDR3 nucleotides: TGTGCCACCAGCAGAGATCGAGGGGGTGGGGAGGGGAACACTGAAGCTTTCTTT. Translated: CATSRDRGGGEGNTEAFF.

The count of this clone is one. The chain has TRBV9 and TRBJ2-7, with D maybe TRBD2 (8 bases). Trimming pared 3 bases from V and 4 bases from J, leaving 17 bases between. The V gene's germline CDR1 is SGDLS and CDR2 YYNGEE. The length of the CDR3 is 15 residues. The CDR3 reads CASSAGGLDVYEQYF. CDR3 in DNA: TGTGCCAGCAGCGCAGGGGGACTAGATGTGTACGAGCAGTACTTC. The full variable domain, in which reference TRBV9 and TRBJ2-7 provide the parts outside the CDR3, is DSGVTQTPKHLITATGQRVTLRCSPRSGDLSVYWYQQSLDQGLQFLIQYYNGEERAKGNILERFSAQQFPDLHSELNLSSLELGDSALYFCASSAGGLDVYEQYFGPGTRLTVT.

This clone has only one observation. The chain recombines TRBV9 with TRBJ2-1; 9 bases match TRBD2. V trimming: 0 bases; J trimming: 6 bases; junction bases outside the gene matches: 13. The germline CDR1 and CDR2 sequences are SGDLS and YYNGEE. The CDR3 totals 18 residues. CDR3 sequence reads: CASSVEGGSVAGANEQFF. DNA of the CDR3: TGTGCCAGCAGCGTAGAAGGGGGGTCGGTAGCGGGAGCCAATGAGCAGTTCTTC.

The V gene is TRBV4-2, the J gene TRBJ2-3, with 11 bases that match TRBD2. Germline CDR1 reads LGHNA; CDR2 reads YNFKEQ. The CDR3 totals 19 residues. V shed 0 bases and J 4 bases; nucleotides not matched to a gene: 12. The CDR3 region is CASSQDPSFLAGGPDTQYF. Written as DNA, the CDR3 is TGTGCCAGCAGCCAAGATCCTTCCTTTCTAGCGGGAGGCCCAGATACGCAGTATTTT.